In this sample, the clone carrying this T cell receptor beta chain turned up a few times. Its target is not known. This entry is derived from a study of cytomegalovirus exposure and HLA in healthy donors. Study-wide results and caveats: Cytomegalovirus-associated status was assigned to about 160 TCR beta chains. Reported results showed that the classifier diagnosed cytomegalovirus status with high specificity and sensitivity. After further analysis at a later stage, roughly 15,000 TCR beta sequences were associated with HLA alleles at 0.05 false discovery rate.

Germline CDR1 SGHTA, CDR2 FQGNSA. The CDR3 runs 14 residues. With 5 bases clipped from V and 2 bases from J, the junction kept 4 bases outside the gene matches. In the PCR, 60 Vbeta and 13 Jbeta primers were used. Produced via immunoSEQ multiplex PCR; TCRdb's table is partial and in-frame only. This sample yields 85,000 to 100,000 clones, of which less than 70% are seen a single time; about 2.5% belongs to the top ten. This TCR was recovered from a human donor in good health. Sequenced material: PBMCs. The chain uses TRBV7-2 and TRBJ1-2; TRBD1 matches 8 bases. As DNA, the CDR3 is TGTGCCAGCAGCCCGGGACAGGACAACTATGGCTACACCTTC. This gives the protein CASSPGQDNYGYTF.